Described below is a single T cell receptor (beta chain) sequence and its context. Its target is not known. Via 5' RACE with UMI labels, TRB cDNA libraries were prepared. TCRdb reprocessed the 5' RACE reads, keeping one entry per CDR3 protein, no DNA. This repertoire includes 100,000 to 150,000 distinct CDR3 sequences. The data were obtained in a study of CXCR3-negative and CXCR3-positive naive CD8 T cells. Background on the study: Collectively, the libraries yielded around 140 million TRB reads in total, at about 1.5 +/- 0.3 million per library.

Findings of the study overall: Diversity in memory CD8+ cells fell much lower than the comparably high levels seen in both naive subsets. Naive cells used TRBV-TRBJ genes in much the same way whether CXCR3-negative or CXCR3-positive; memory cells did not.

This TCR was sampled from a human donor in good health. Some clones in this sample may be carry-over from other donors' samples. The sample was naive CXCR3- CD8+ T cells from blood. Specified subset: CD45RO-CCR7+CD27+CD95- naive CD8+ T cells lacking CXCR3 (TNR3-).

The CDR3: CSVGLAGIENNEQFF. This chain joins TRBV29-1 and TRBJ2-1; TCRdb designates TRBD2, a call that cannot be tested without DNA. The CDR3 runs 15 residues. In germline, CDR1 is SQVTM, CDR2 ANQGSEA.